Listed here are 2 T cell receptor beta chains from one sample, sequenced in a study of cytomegalovirus exposure and HLA in healthy donors (TCRdb year 2017). Receptors were amplified or captured by the immunoSEQ multiplex PCR assay. In TCRdb, the immuneACCESS table is reduced to in-frame sequences with V and J assigned. These tables do not hold every clone; where another copy was compared, an unresolved V gene accounts for under half, and the others remain unexplained. The sample includes hundreds of thousands of clones, with roughly 90% observed a single time. About 0.8% of the sample goes to the ten largest clones. The sequencing sample was made of PBMCs. These receptors came from a woman between 18 and 29 years old in good health and CMV-seronegative.

This rearrangement joins TRBV4-1 to TRBJ2-1; 10 nucleotides align to TRBD2. V shed 4 bases and J 5 bases; nucleotides not matched to a gene: 14. Germline CDR1 is MGHRA and CDR2 is YSYEKL. CDR3 length equals 18 residues. The CDR3 loop is CASSLGLARGETHNEQFF. The CDR3 DNA follows: TGCGCCAGCAGCCTGGGACTAGCGCGGGGGGAAACACACAATGAGCAGTTCTTC.

The CDR3 DNA reads as TGTGCCAGCAGCTACGAGCGAGACAGGATCCAAGAGACCCAGTACTTC. Protein sequence: CASSYERDRIQETQYF. The gene calls are TRBV7-8 and TRBJ2-5; TRBD1 is a possible D gene (6 bases). CDR3 size: 16 residues. V was shortened by 4 bases and J by 1 base, with 16 bases between the two germline ends. CDR1 is SGHVS and CDR2 is FQNEAQ in the germline V gene. Variable domain in full (rest from reference TRBV7-8 and TRBJ2-5): GAGVSQSPRYKVAKRGQDVALRCDPISGHVSLFWYQQALGQGPEFLTYFQNEAQLDKSGLPSDRFFAERPEGSVSTLKIQRTQQEDSAVYLCASSYERDRIQETQYFGPGTRLLVL.